Described below is a single T cell receptor (beta chain) sequence and its context. What it binds is not known. The sample originates from a study of blood T cells in healthy people across ages. Overall study findings and caveats: Long-lived donors carried more naive CD4+ cells and greater diversity than aged donors.

Each donor was a healthy Caucasian individual from Russia, aged roughly 6 to 100. Peripheral blood, approximately 10 milliliters per donor, was collected. Combining a sample-barcoded 5' primer with a J-beta primer mix, a second PCR ran for roughly 6 to 12 cycles. A template-switch adaptor with 12 random nucleotides tagged each cDNA molecule. TCRdb used MiXCR to reprocess the 5' RACE reads, holding one entry per CDR3 protein. The sample consists of 1.5 million to 2 million distinct CDR3 sequences, 35% to 50% of them appearing once. Trimming left V 5 bases short and J 8 bases short, with 24 bases between. The length of the CDR3 is 15 residues. The germline V gene encodes CDR1 DFQATT and CDR2 SNEGSKA (reference sequence).

The source of this sequence is a human donor in good health. The genes are TRBV20-1 and TRBJ1-2; D is undetermined. Material: blood. The CDR3 sequence: CSAPLLSGEVNGYTF. The CDR3 nucleotides are TGCAGTGCTCCGCTCCTCTCGGGAGAAGTGAACGGCTACACCTTC.